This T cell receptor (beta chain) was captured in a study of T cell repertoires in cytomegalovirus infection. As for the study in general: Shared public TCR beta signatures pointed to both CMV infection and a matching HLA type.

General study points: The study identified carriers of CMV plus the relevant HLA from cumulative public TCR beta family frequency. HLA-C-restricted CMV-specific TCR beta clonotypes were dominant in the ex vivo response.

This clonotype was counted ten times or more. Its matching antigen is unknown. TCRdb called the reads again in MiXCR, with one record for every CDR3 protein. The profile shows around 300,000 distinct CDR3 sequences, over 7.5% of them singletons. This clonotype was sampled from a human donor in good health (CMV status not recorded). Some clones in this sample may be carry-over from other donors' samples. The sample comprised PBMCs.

The CDR3 bases are TGTGCCAGCAGTTTAGGGGGCATTTGGGCAGATACGCAGTATTTT. Translated, it gives CASSLGGIWADTQYF. The chain is built from TRBV12-3 or TRBV12-4 and TRBJ2-3; D might be TRBD1 (5 bases). This CDR3 region has 15 residues. The V gene lost 1 base and the J gene lost 4 bases, with 12 bases spanning the gap.